Listed below are T cell receptor beta chains from one sample, sequenced in a study of response to subunit inactivated influenza vaccine. A single record per CDR3 protein comes from TCRdb applying MiXCR to the RT-PCR reads. The data hold about 540,000 distinct CDR3 sequences, with around 21% observed a single time. The same specimen was also included in a second study, on T cells expressing NK-cell markers.

The specimen was CD4+ T cells sorted from PBMCs, collected approximately 13 days after vaccination. The receptors come from a man between 45 and 60 years old who received an inactivated influenza vaccine. CDR3s include the opening cysteine and the closing phenylalanine or tryptophan. A D gene is named only where the DNA matches it firmly. Not every row has a clone size; where given, it reads once, few, many or a size class.

J,V,size,D,DNA,CDR3
TRBJ2-1,TRBV29-1,-,-,TGCAGCGTTGGAACTAGCCTCTCCTACAATGAGCAGTTCTTC,CSVGTSLSYNEQFF
TRBJ1-2,TRBV4-2,-,-,TGTGCCAGCAGCCAAGCCGAAGGTTATGGCTACACCTTC,CASSQAEGYGYTF
TRBJ2-3,TRBV7-3,few,-,TGTGCCAGCAGCTATGGGGGCTCTAGCACAGATACGCAGTATTTT,CASSYGGSSTDTQYF
TRBJ1-2,TRBV6-2/TRBV6-3,-,-,TGTGCCAGCAGCTACAACGGGGAAATTGGCTACACCTTC,CASSYNGEIGYTF
TRBJ2-1,TRBV5-6,few,-,TGTGCCAGCAGCCTACCAGCCCGTCGCCATGAGCAGTTCTTC,CASSLPARRHEQFF
TRBJ1-6,TRBV14,-,TRBD1,TGTGCCAGCAGCCAGGGACAGGGTTGGGGATTTGACAATTCACCCCTCCACTTT,CASSQGQGWGFDNSPLHF
TRBJ2-3,TRBV7-2,-,-,TGTGCCAGCAGCTTAGCGCAGCAGGGGAGGACAGATACGCAGTATTTT,CASSLAQQGRTDTQYF
TRBJ1-2,TRBV9,few,TRBD1,TGTGCCAGCAGCACTCCCGGACAGGATGGCTACACCTTC,CASSTPGQDGYTF
TRBJ2-5,TRBV29-1,-,-,TGCAGCGTTTTTAACGGGGGCTTGGTAGAGACCCAGTACTTC,CSVFNGGLVETQYF
TRBJ2-3,TRBV14,few,-,TGTGCCAGCAGCCAAGGATCTTTAGATACGCAGTATTTT,CASSQGSLDTQYF
TRBJ2-3,TRBV18,few,TRBD2,TGTGCCAGCTCACAAGGACTAGCGGGGGCTAGCACAGATACGCAGTATTTT,CASSQGLAGASTDTQYF
TRBJ2-5,TRBV12-5,-,TRBD2,TGTGCTAGTGGTCCTTCGGGGGGCCAAGAGACCCAGTACTTC,CASGPSGGQETQYF
TRBJ2-2,TRBV6-2/TRBV6-3,many,-,TGTGCCAGCAGTTCACTCACCGGGGAGCTGTTTTTT,CASSSLTGELFF
TRBJ2-1,TRBV6-2/TRBV6-3,once,TRBD2,TGTGCCAGCAGTTATGCGGGGGGGCCCGGTGAGCAGTTCTTC,CASSYAGGPGEQFF
TRBJ2-1,TRBV10-1,few,TRBD2,TGCGCCAGCAGGGGAGGACTAGCGGGTGCTTATCGCTCCTACAATGAGCAGTTCTTC,CASRGGLAGAYRSYNEQFF
TRBJ2-2,TRBV9,few,-,TGTGCCAGCATGGGGGCAGCAAACACCGGGGAGCTGTTTTTT,CASMGAANTGELFF
TRBJ2-7,TRBV7-9,-,TRBD1,TGTGCCAGCAGCTTTATGGGACAGATCAGTGATGAGCAGTACTTC,CASSFMGQISDEQYF
TRBJ2-7,TRBV15,few,-,TGTGCCACCAGCGGAGGAAGGCAGGGATTAAAGTACGAGCAGTACTTC,CATSGGRQGLKYEQYF
TRBJ2-5,TRBV29-1,-,TRBD2,TGCAGCGTGTTAGCGGGAAGGGGTCTTGGTACGCAAGAGACCCAGTACTTC,CSVLAGRGLGTQETQYF
TRBJ2-7,TRBV11-1,few,-,TGTGCCAGCAGCTCGAAAGGACGGAGCTCCTACGAGCAGTACTTC,CASSSKGRSSYEQYF
TRBJ1-1,TRBV3-1,once,TRBD1,TGTGCCAGCAGCCGCTCAGGGGGCGTCGCTGAAGCTTTCTTT,CASSRSGGVAEAFF
TRBJ1-5,TRBV4-3,-,-,TGCGCCAGCAGCCAAGTATTTCTTAGCAATCAGCCCCAGCATTTT,CASSQVFLSNQPQHF
TRBJ2-7,TRBV15,few,-,TGTGCCACCAGCAGAGACCAAGGCTACGAGCAGTACTTC,CATSRDQGYEQYF
TRBJ2-2,TRBV12-3/TRBV12-4,many,TRBD1,TGTGCCAGCAGGGAGACAGGGGGAGGAGGCGGGGAGCTGTTTTTT,CASRETGGGGGELFF
TRBJ2-5,TRBV18,few,TRBD2,TGTGCCAGCTCACCGCCGGGACTAGCGGACCGAGGGACCCAGTACTTC,CASSPPGLADRGTQYF
TRBJ2-1,TRBV20-1,once,TRBD2,TGCAGTGCTAGAGATCGCGGGGGTTACAATGAGCAGTTCTTC,CSARDRGGYNEQFF
TRBJ1-3,TRBV18,-,TRBD1,TGTGCCAGCTCACATCGACAGGGACCAGTCTCTGGAAACACCATATATTTT,CASSHRQGPVSGNTIYF
TRBJ1-1,TRBV14,-,-,TGTGCCAGCAGCCAGATGACATTCGCTGAAGCTTTCTTT,CASSQMTFAEAFF
TRBJ2-7,TRBV12-3/TRBV12-4,many,-,TGTGCCAGCAGTTTTTTTGGGGGCTCCTACGAGCAGTACTTC,CASSFFGGSYEQYF
TRBJ2-2,TRBV12-5,few,-,TGTGCTAGTGGAACGGGACCCGGGGAGCTGTTTTTT,CASGTGPGELFF
TRBJ2-7,TRBV6-5,-,-,TGTGCCAGCAGTTACCCCCCGGTGGGGGGTGAGCAGTACTTC,CASSYPPVGGEQYF
TRBJ2-6,TRBV20-1,few,-,TGCAGTGCTAGAATAATTTTAAACTCTGGGGCCAACGTCCTGACTTTC,CSARIILNSGANVLTF
TRBJ2-7,TRBV4-1,many,TRBD2,TGCGCCAGCAGCCAAGACATGCGGGGGGGCTACGAGCAGTACTTC,CASSQDMRGGYEQYF
TRBJ1-6,TRBV6-5,-,-,TGTGCCAGCAGTTGGGGACAAGCTCTATCTTCACCCCTCCACTTT,CASSWGQALSSPLHF
TRBJ1-4,TRBV5-4,-,-,TGTGCCAGCAGCTTGGACGGGAATGAAAAACTGTTTTTT,CASSLDGNEKLFF
TRBJ2-7,TRBV5-1,-,-,TGCGCCAGCAGCCCGGGGACTGCCGAGCAGTACTTC,CASSPGTAEQYF
TRBJ2-3,TRBV6-2/TRBV6-3,-,TRBD1,TGTGCCAGCAAAAGGACAGGGGGCACAGATACGCAGTATTTT,CASKRTGGTDTQYF